This T cell receptor beta chain was obtained from a study of tumor-infiltrating lymphocytes in primary liver carcinoma. Investigators took RNA and DNA out together from about 19-30 mg of unsorted bulk tissue. CDR3 length equals 13 residues. Germline V gives CDR1 SGHDN, CDR2 FVKESK. TCR beta cDNA was prepared out of 500 ng total RNA by means of a constant-region primer. For TCR beta, libraries were produced by three nested multiplex PCR rounds using slightly modified ARM-PCR. Rounds one and two of PCR, each of about 10 cycles, were primed with TRBV1-TRBV30 forward primers and a C-beta reverse primer. From the multiplex PCR reads, TCRdb called clonotypes with MiXCR, one entry per CDR3 protein. There are about 23,000 distinct CDR3 sequences in the sample; around 77% occur only once, and around 29% lies in the top ten. With respect to this clonotype: The junction differs from germline at one of its ends, possibly a read error.

Sequencing input: liver tumor tissue from sampling region 5. Noted subset: tumor region T5, tumor centre. The gene calls are TRBV14 and TRBJ2-7; D is perhaps TRBD2 (5 bases). The TCR originated in a woman in her 30s with primary liver carcinoma and hepatitis B virus infection. The CDR3 sequence is CASSQVLGYERYF. CDR3 sequence (DNA): TGTGCCAGTAGCCAAGTACTAGGGTACGAGCGGTACTTC.